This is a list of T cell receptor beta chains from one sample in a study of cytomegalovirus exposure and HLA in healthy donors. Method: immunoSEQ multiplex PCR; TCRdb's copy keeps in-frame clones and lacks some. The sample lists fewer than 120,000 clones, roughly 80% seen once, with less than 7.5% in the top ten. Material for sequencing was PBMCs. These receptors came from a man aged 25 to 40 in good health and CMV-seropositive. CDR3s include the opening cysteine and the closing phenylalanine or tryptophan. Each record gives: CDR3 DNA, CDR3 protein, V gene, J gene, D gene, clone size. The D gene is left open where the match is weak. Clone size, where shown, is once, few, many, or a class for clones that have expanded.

CDR3 DNA: TGTGCCAGCAGCTTAAGGGACAGGGGGTTAGGCTACACCTTC
CDR3 protein: CASSLRDRGLGYTF
V gene: TRBV7-2
J gene: TRBJ1-2
D gene: TRBD1
clone size: once

CDR3 DNA: TGCGCCTCGGGGTTAAGAGACACCGGGGAGCTGTTTTTT
CDR3 protein: CASGLRDTGELFF
V gene: TRBV5-1
J gene: TRBJ2-2
D gene: NA
clone size: NA

CDR3 DNA: TGTGCCCACCGACAAGAGAGGAACACTGAAGCTTTCTTT
CDR3 protein: CAHRQERNTEAFF
V gene: TRBV2
J gene: TRBJ1-1
D gene: NA
clone size: NA

CDR3 DNA: TGTGCCAGCAGTTTGGGACTTATGAACACTGAAGCTTTCTTT
CDR3 protein: CASSLGLMNTEAFF
V gene: TRBV5-6
J gene: TRBJ1-1
D gene: NA
clone size: NA

CDR3 DNA: TGTGCCAGTAGTATAGGCCCAGTTACAGATACGCAGTATTTT
CDR3 protein: CASSIGPVTDTQYF
V gene: TRBV19
J gene: TRBJ2-3
D gene: NA
clone size: once

CDR3 DNA: TGTGCCAGCTCACCGCGCGAGGACTTTACACCCACTGAAGCTTTCTTT
CDR3 protein: CASSPREDFTPTEAFF
V gene: TRBV18
J gene: TRBJ1-1
D gene: NA
clone size: many

CDR3 DNA: TGTGCCTTGGAGAGAGGCGAAAAACTGTTTTTT
CDR3 protein: CALERGEKLFF
V gene: TRBV30
J gene: TRBJ1-4
D gene: NA
clone size: few

CDR3 DNA: TGTGCCAGCAGCTTGCGGGGGGTCTACGAGCAGTACTTC
CDR3 protein: CASSLRGVYEQYF
V gene: TRBV11-2
J gene: TRBJ2-7
D gene: TRBD2
clone size: NA

CDR3 DNA: TGTGCCAGTAGTCTCCTTACAGGGAACCGGTACGAGCAGTACTTC
CDR3 protein: CASSLLTGNRYEQYF
V gene: TRBV19
J gene: TRBJ2-7
D gene: NA
clone size: NA

CDR3 DNA: TGCGCCAGCAGCCAAGATTCTGAACAGGGGGCTACCGCTGGCTACACCTTC
CDR3 protein: CASSQDSEQGATAGYTF
V gene: TRBV4-1
J gene: TRBJ1-2
D gene: TRBD1
clone size: once

CDR3 DNA: TGTGCCAGCAGCTTTTTGGCGGGAGAAGCTTTCTTT
CDR3 protein: CASSFLAGEAFF
V gene: TRBV7-9
J gene: TRBJ1-1
D gene: NA
clone size: NA

CDR3 DNA: TGTGCCAGCAGCTTTGGCCCTAACTATGGCCACACCTTC
CDR3 protein: CASSFGPNYGHTF
V gene: TRBV5-5
J gene: TRBJ1-2
D gene: NA
clone size: many

CDR3 DNA: TGTGCCAGCTCTCAGCCGTCGACAGGGGCCAAAAACATTCAGTACTTC
CDR3 protein: CASSQPSTGAKNIQYF
V gene: TRBV11-2
J gene: TRBJ2-4
D gene: TRBD1
clone size: NA

CDR3 DNA: TGTGCCAGCAGCTTCTTCGACGAGCAGTACTTC
CDR3 protein: CASSFFDEQYF
V gene: TRBV7-9
J gene: TRBJ2-7
D gene: NA
clone size: NA

CDR3 DNA: TGTGCCAGCAGTGAAGGGGCGGGGGGGTACCAAGAGACCCAGTACTTC
CDR3 protein: CASSEGAGGYQETQYF
V gene: TRBV2
J gene: TRBJ2-5
D gene: TRBD2
clone size: NA

CDR3 DNA: TGTGCCAGTAGTATAGATTGGACAGGGCACACTGAGGCTTTCTTT
CDR3 protein: CASSIDWTGHTEAFF
V gene: TRBV19
J gene: TRBJ1-1
D gene: TRBD1
clone size: NA

CDR3 DNA: TGTGCCAGCAGCTATTCGTACAGGGGCGGACGTGGCTACACCTTC
CDR3 protein: CASSYSYRGGRGYTF
V gene: TRBV5-6
J gene: TRBJ1-2
D gene: TRBD1
clone size: few

CDR3 DNA: TGTGCCAGCAGTGAAATTACAGGGTGGGCTTTCTTT
CDR3 protein: CASSEITGWAFF
V gene: TRBV6-1
J gene: TRBJ1-1
D gene: NA
clone size: NA

CDR3 DNA: TGTGCCAGCAGTTTCGGGCAGGGTGGAACCTATGGCTACACCTTC
CDR3 protein: CASSFGQGGTYGYTF
V gene: TRBV27
J gene: TRBJ1-2
D gene: NA
clone size: NA

CDR3 DNA: TGTGCCAGCAGTTTTGCGGGGGTGAACACCGGGGAGCTGTTTTTT
CDR3 protein: CASSFAGVNTGELFF
V gene: TRBV6-5
J gene: TRBJ2-2
D gene: TRBD2
clone size: NA

CDR3 DNA: TGTGCCCGCGGAGCGGGTTTGTTCACAGATACGCAGTATTTT
CDR3 protein: CARGAGLFTDTQYF
V gene: TRBV2
J gene: TRBJ2-3
D gene: NA
clone size: NA

CDR3 DNA: TGTGCCAGCAGCTTAGAATCCCGGAGCTCTGGGGCCAACGTCCTGACTTTC
CDR3 protein: CASSLESRSSGANVLTF
V gene: TRBV7-2
J gene: TRBJ2-6
D gene: NA
clone size: NA

CDR3 DNA: TGCGCCAGCAGCCAAGTCTCGACAGGGGGGGTTGATAAACTGTTTTTT
CDR3 protein: CASSQVSTGGVDKLFF
V gene: TRBV4-3
J gene: TRBJ1-4
D gene: TRBD1
clone size: NA

CDR3 DNA: TGTGCCAGCAGCCAAGATCCGGGAAGCGTACCCTACGAGCAGTACTTC
CDR3 protein: CASSQDPGSVPYEQYF
V gene: TRBV4-2
J gene: TRBJ2-7
D gene: NA
clone size: NA

CDR3 DNA: TGTGCCAGCAGCCTGAGGGAAGGAGCCCTCTCTGGCTACACCTTC
CDR3 protein: CASSLREGALSGYTF
V gene: TRBV2
J gene: TRBJ1-2
D gene: NA
clone size: NA

CDR3 DNA: TGTGCCAGTAGTTGGCCTGACAGATACAATCAGCCCCAGCATTTT
CDR3 protein: CASSWPDRYNQPQHF
V gene: TRBV19
J gene: TRBJ1-5
D gene: NA
clone size: few

CDR3 DNA: TGTGCCAGCAGTTACCGCGGGACAGGGGGCGGTGAGCAGTTCTTC
CDR3 protein: CASSYRGTGGGEQFF
V gene: TRBV6-6
J gene: TRBJ2-1
D gene: TRBD1
clone size: NA

CDR3 DNA: TGTGCCAGCATCTCATCGCAGGGTAGCGGGGGGCCTTGGGAGACCCAGTACTTC
CDR3 protein: CASISSQGSGGPWETQYF
V gene: TRBV7-9
J gene: TRBJ2-5
D gene: TRBD2
clone size: NA

CDR3 DNA: TGTTCCAGCAGCTTAGCCCACAGCATTAGCACAGATACGCAGTATTTT
CDR3 protein: CSSSLAHSISTDTQYF
V gene: TRBV7-9
J gene: TRBJ2-3
D gene: NA
clone size: few

CDR3 DNA: TGTGCCAGCAGAGAATTCACTGGGAGGGGCACTGAAGCTTTCTTT
CDR3 protein: CASREFTGRGTEAFF
V gene: TRBV2
J gene: TRBJ1-1
D gene: NA
clone size: NA

CDR3 DNA: TGTGCCTGGAGTGTATCGGGATCCACTGAAGCTTTCTTT
CDR3 protein: CAWSVSGSTEAFF
V gene: TRBV30
J gene: TRBJ1-1
D gene: NA
clone size: few

CDR3 DNA: TGTGCCAGCAGTCGGACAAGGAACTATGGCTACACCTTC
CDR3 protein: CASSRTRNYGYTF
V gene: TRBV7-9
J gene: TRBJ1-2
D gene: NA
clone size: NA

CDR3 DNA: TGTGCCAGCAGTGAAGTTGGGGCCCCGGAGACCCAGTACTTC
CDR3 protein: CASSEVGAPETQYF
V gene: TRBV25-1
J gene: TRBJ2-5
D gene: NA
clone size: NA

CDR3 DNA: TGTGCCAGCAGCCTCCGGGGTCCGAACACTGAAGCTTTCTTT
CDR3 protein: CASSLRGPNTEAFF
V gene: TRBV6-5
J gene: TRBJ1-1
D gene: NA
clone size: NA

CDR3 DNA: TGTGCCAGCAGTGAACTAGCGAACACCGGGGAGCTGTTTTTT
CDR3 protein: CASSELANTGELFF
V gene: TRBV6-1
J gene: TRBJ2-2
D gene: NA
clone size: NA

CDR3 DNA: TGTGCCAGCAGTAACAGCCTCACAGATACGCAGTATTTT
CDR3 protein: CASSNSLTDTQYF
V gene: TRBV6-5
J gene: TRBJ2-3
D gene: NA
clone size: NA

CDR3 DNA: TGTGCCAGCAGCTCTCAGGGTCCCACAGATACGCAGTATTTT
CDR3 protein: CASSSQGPTDTQYF
V gene: TRBV7-8
J gene: TRBJ2-3
D gene: NA
clone size: NA

CDR3 DNA: TGTGCCTGGGGGGACATTTCGACTAATGAAAAACTGTTTTTT
CDR3 protein: CAWGDISTNEKLFF
V gene: TRBV30
J gene: TRBJ1-4
D gene: NA
clone size: NA

CDR3 DNA: TGTGCCAGCAGTTTCACAGGGAATCAGCCCCAGCATTTT
CDR3 protein: CASSFTGNQPQHF
V gene: TRBV27
J gene: TRBJ1-5
D gene: NA
clone size: NA

CDR3 DNA: TGCGCCAGCAGCCGGACGGGGGTTGAGACCCAGTACTTC
CDR3 protein: CASSRTGVETQYF
V gene: TRBV5-1
J gene: TRBJ2-5
D gene: NA
clone size: NA

CDR3 DNA: TGTGCCAGCAGTTTTTCAGGGGAAAATGGCTACACCTTC
CDR3 protein: CASSFSGENGYTF
V gene: TRBV28
J gene: TRBJ1-2
D gene: NA
clone size: once

CDR3 DNA: TGTGCCAGCAGACCCTCCGAGAATTCACCCCTCCACTTT
CDR3 protein: CASRPSENSPLHF
V gene: TRBV9
J gene: TRBJ1-6
D gene: NA
clone size: NA

CDR3 DNA: TGCGCCAGCAGCCAAGGGACAGGGGGCCAAGAGACCCAGTACTTC
CDR3 protein: CASSQGTGGQETQYF
V gene: TRBV4-3
J gene: TRBJ2-5
D gene: TRBD1
clone size: NA